This paragraph covers one T cell receptor beta chain sequence. As yet, its antigen is unknown. Sequencing used immunoSEQ multiplex PCR; TCRdb keeps in-frame clones, though not all of them. The sample consists of about 650,000 clones, roughly 96% of them appearing once. V shed 2 bases and J 4 bases; nucleotides not matched to a gene: 4. Looked up from germline, CDR1 is LNHDA and CDR2 is SQIVND (reference sequence). There are 15 residues in the CDR3. The data are from a study of shared clonotypes between healthy human individuals. Notes on the study in general: Larger estimated richness was generally seen in naive subsets than in memory subsets. The sharing of 4% to 5.5% of naive CD4 clonotypes was seen across a handful of donors.

Terminally differentiated effector memory CD45RA+ cells were left out of the naive CD8 fraction, which was CD45RO-negative and positively selected for CCR7. The receptor was isolated from a woman aged 25 to 45 in good health. The V and J genes are TRBV19 and TRBJ2-7; the match to TRBD2 covers 11 bases. The sample consisted of naive CD8+ T cells sorted from blood. The CDR3 DNA reads TGTGCCAGTAGTATAACGCTAGCGGGAGGTTACGAGCAGTACTTC. Its translation is CASSITLAGGYEQYF.